The 27 T cell receptor beta chains in this list originate from one sample, sequenced in a study of CD8+ T cells in alopecia areata (dated by TCRdb to the late 2010s). Receptor amplification or capture employed the immunoSEQ multiplex PCR assay. RNA was extracted from all samples and reverse transcribed into cDNA, which served as template for TCR sequencing. As stored in TCRdb, this immuneACCESS dataset retains in-frame rearrangements with V and J assigned. A fraction of the clones does not appear; measured against another copy, unresolved V genes explain less than half of the discrepancy, and the remainder lacks a known reason. For this sample there are 130,000 to 150,000 clones; approximately 45% appear just once. 6.5% to 7.5% of the sample belongs to the ten largest clones. Sequenced material: CD4+ T cells sorted from blood. These receptor sequences come from a human donor with alopecia areata.

The chain joins TRBV5-1 to TRBJ2-5; no definite D call. Germline CDR1 SGHRS, CDR2 YFSETQ. Trimming removed 0 bases at V and 3 bases at J, with 6 bases between. The CDR3 extends over 13 amino acids. CDR3 bases: TGCGCCAGCAGCTTGGTGCGGAAAGAGACCCAGTACTTC. It is translated as CASSLVRKETQYF.

The rearrangement uses TRBV28 and TRBJ2-1, with D perhaps TRBD2 (6 bases). V lost 7 bases and J 0 bases, leaving 13 bases between the germline ends. CDR3 length equals 15 residues. Germline CDR1 and CDR2: MDHEN and SYDVKM. The CDR3 loop is CASTPAGSSYNEQFF. The CDR3 nucleotides read TGTGCCAGCACCCCGGCGGGGAGCTCCTACAATGAGCAGTTCTTC.

In this sample, this clone turned up a few times. The rearrangement uses TRBV6-6 and TRBJ2-7; no clear D gene. The ends were cut back, 6 bases at V and 0 bases at J, with 12 bases in the middle. The CDR3 is 14 amino acids. CDR1 MNHNY and CDR2 SVGAGI come from the germline V gene (reference sequence). The chain's CDR3 is CASSPRVASYEQYF. In DNA, the CDR3 is TGTGCCAGCAGCCCCCGTGTAGCCTCCTACGAGCAGTACTTC.

This clone appeared a few times. V and J are TRBV7-9 and TRBJ2-7; a weak D match, TRBD1 (6 bases). Germline CDR1 reads SEHNR; CDR2 reads FQNEAQ (reference sequence). This CDR3 is built from 13 residues. V dropped 4 bases and J dropped 2 bases, with 9 bases sitting between them. Here the CDR3 DNA reads TGTGCCAGCAGCTCGGACAGAACCTACGAGCAGTACTTC. It yields the protein CASSSDRTYEQYF.

The chain employs TRBV30 and TRBJ1-2, with unresolved D. V was cut by 3 bases and J by 4 bases, with 15 bases left in between. This CDR3 comprises 14 residues. Germline CDR1 reads GTSNPN; CDR2 reads SVGIG (reference sequence). CDR3 residues: CAWRRSGKLYGYTF. The CDR3 DNA is TGTGCCTGGAGGCGGTCCGGAAAACTCTATGGCTACACCTTC. Filled out from reference TRBV30 and TRBJ1-2, the complete variable domain reads SQTIHQWPATLVQPVGSPLSLECTVEGTSNPNLYWYRQAAGRGLQLLFYSVGIGQISSEVPQNLSASRPQDRQFILSSKKLLLSDSGFYLCAWRRSGKLYGYTFGSGTRLTVV.

V gene TRBV30 combines with J gene TRBJ1-5; 8 bases agree with TRBD1. This CDR3 contains 16 residues. V trimming: 3 bases; J trimming: 1 base; junction bases outside the gene matches: 8. Germline lookup yields CDR1 GTSNPN and CDR2 SVGIG (reference sequence). The chain's CDR3 is CAWRNSRGPSNQPQHF. The CDR3 DNA follows: TGTGCCTGGAGGAATTCCAGGGGGCCAAGCAATCAGCCCCAGCATTTT.

This sequence joins TRBV5-1 and TRBJ2-1; 13 bases are shared with TRBD2. The CDR3 runs 15 residues. Germline CDR1 is SGHRS and CDR2 is YFSETQ. The J segment lost 6 bases and the V segment lost 5 bases, leaving 5 bases of the junction unmatched. CDR3: CASSIGLAGVNEQFF. The DNA of the CDR3 is TGCGCCAGCAGTATCGGACTAGCGGGGGTCAATGAGCAGTTCTTC. The whole variable domain, remainder taken from reference TRBV5-1 and TRBJ2-1, is KAGVTQTPRYLIKTRGQQVTLSCSPISGHRSVSWYQQTPGQGLQFLFEYFSETQRNKGNFPGRFSGRQFSNSRSEMNVSTLELGDSALYLCASSIGLAGVNEQFFGPGTRLTVL.

The chain couples TRBV29-1 to TRBJ2-1, with 9 nucleotides matching TRBD2. The germline V gene has CDR1 SQVTM and CDR2 ANQGSEA. V dropped 7 bases and J dropped 5; count of bases not matched to a gene: 12. The CDR3 is made up of 15 amino acids. The DNA of the CDR3 is TGCAGCGGGTCCAGCGGACTAGCGTGGGACAATGAGCAGTTCTTC. Translation gives CSGSSGLAWDNEQFF.

The V call is TRBV30, the J call TRBJ2-7; D is perhaps TRBD2 (5 bases). Germline V gene lookup returns CDR1 GTSNPN and CDR2 SVGIG (reference sequence). V lost 7 bases, J lost 3 bases, and 13 bases lay in between. The CDR3 is 12 amino acids. The DNA for the CDR3 is TGTGCCTCGGGCCGGGGAATCTACGAGCAGTACTTC. It translates to CASGRGIYEQYF.

The J gene is TRBJ2-7, the V gene TRBV28; either TRBD1 or TRBD2 may supply D (5 bases each). Germline V gives CDR1 MDHEN, CDR2 SYDVKM. V lost 1 base, J lost 6 bases, and 16 bases lay in between. This CDR3 region has 15 residues. The CDR3: CASSLYPGPLAEQYF. For the CDR3, the DNA is TGTGCCAGCAGTTTATATCCGGGACCTCTCGCCGAGCAGTACTTC.

The V gene is TRBV30, the J gene TRBJ2-3, with 11 positions matching TRBD2. The CDR3 extends over 19 amino acids. Trimming removed 2 bases from V and 0 bases from J; junction bases left unmatched: 13. Germline V gene data show CDR1 as GTSNPN and CDR2 as SVGIG (reference sequence). The CDR3 region has the DNA TGTGCCTGGAGTAAGGTCCTAGCGGGAGGACCCCTCAGCACAGATACGCAGTATTTT. It is translated as CAWSKVLAGGPLSTDTQYF.

The chain recombines TRBV5-1 with TRBJ2-5; no firm D call. The CDR3 has 13 residues. Trimming cost V 4 bases and J 0 bases, with 7 bases left between them. The V gene's germline CDR1 is SGHRS and CDR2 YFSETQ. CDR3 coding DNA: TGCGCCAGCAGCCCCGAGTACCAAGAGACCCAGTACTTC. The encoded protein is CASSPEYQETQYF.

This clone was detected many times. The gene calls are TRBV28 and TRBJ2-3; D possibly matches TRBD1 or TRBD2 (6 bases each). The germline CDR1 and CDR2 sequences are MDHEN and SYDVKM. There are 14 residues in the CDR3. Trimming left V 3 bases short and J 6 bases short, with 13 bases between. CDR3 loop: CASSFSGARDTQYF. The CDR3 nucleotides are TGTGCCAGCAGTTTTTCGGGGGCGAGGGATACGCAGTATTTT.

The rearrangement uses TRBV29-1 and TRBJ1-2; no reliable D call. There are 12 residues in the CDR3. Trimming took 4 bases from V and 4 from J, leaving 10 bases between them. Germline lookup yields CDR1 SQVTM and CDR2 ANQGSEA. CDR3: CSVGTALYGYTF. The CDR3 coding sequence is TGCAGCGTTGGTACAGCCCTCTATGGCTACACCTTC.

This clone was detected a few times. The chain employs TRBV7-2 and TRBJ1-2; the match to TRBD1 covers 9 bases. The CDR3 is 13 residues long. Germline assignment: CDR1 SGHTA and CDR2 FQGNSA. V lost 7 bases to trimming and J lost 4 bases; unmatched junction nucleotides: 4. This chain's CDR3 is CASTGQGIYGYTF. The CDR3 DNA is TGTGCCAGCACGGGACAGGGTATCTATGGCTACACCTTC.

Notes on this clone: A read error may explain this, as a much larger clone is one base away. The V call is TRBV9, the J call TRBJ2-1; D may be TRBD1 or TRBD2 (5 bases each). Germline CDR1 is SGDLS and CDR2 is YYNGEE. The CDR3 consists of 11 residues. The V end lost 4 bases, the J end lost 8 bases, and 7 bases lay between the germline ends. This chain's CDR3 is CASSRGDEQFF. The CDR3 DNA sequence: TGTGCCAGCAGCCGAGGGGATGAGCAGTTCTTC.

The chain joins TRBV6-5 to TRBJ1-2, with 10 bases aligning to TRBD1. Germline assignment: CDR1 MNHEY and CDR2 SVGAGI. This CDR3 region has 15 residues. The J segment lost 5 bases and the V segment lost 0 bases, leaving 3 bases of the junction unmatched. CDR3 amino acids: CASSYSGQGIYGYTF. The CDR3 DNA follows: TGTGCCAGCAGTTACTCGGGACAGGGGATTTATGGCTACACCTTC.

The J gene is TRBJ2-3, the V gene TRBV2; 7 nucleotides align to TRBD2. Looked up from germline, CDR1 is SNHLY and CDR2 is FYNNEI. Trimming cost V 3 bases and J 9 bases; bases outside gene matches: 12. The CDR3 is 15 residues long. The CDR3 is CASSDQRGRLATQYF. In nucleotides, the CDR3 is TGTGCCAGCAGTGACCAGCGGGGCCGCTTAGCGACGCAGTATTTT. Supplemented by reference TRBV2 and TRBJ2-3, the full variable domain reads EPEVTQTPSHQVTQMGQEVILRCVPISNHLYFYWYRQILGQKVEFLVSFYNNEISEKSEIFDDQFSVERPDGSNFTLKIRSTKLEDSAMYFCASSDQRGRLATQYFGPGTRLTVL.

This clone was counted at least ten times. The J gene is TRBJ2-1, the V gene TRBV5-1; D gene ambiguous. CDR3 length equals 15 residues. Germline values: CDR1 SGHRS, CDR2 YFSETQ. V was pared by 0 bases and J by 0 bases, with 7 bases between. CDR3 sequence reads: CASSLDAVSYNEQFF. The CDR3 DNA is TGCGCCAGCAGCTTGGATGCGGTCTCCTACAATGAGCAGTTCTTC.

About this clone: One end of the junction is discordant with germline, which a read error may explain. The chain is built from TRBV29-1 and TRBJ1-2; D is unclear. This CDR3 has 11 amino acids. The germline V gene has CDR1 SQVTM and CDR2 ANQGSEA. The CDR3 DNA is TGCAGCACTGACAAAACCCAGGAGTCGCCCTTC. Its translation is CSTDKTQESPF.

The chain uses TRBV2 and TRBJ2-2; perhaps TRBD1 as D (6 bases). Germline V gives CDR1 SNHLY, CDR2 FYNNEI. This CDR3 has 12 residues. Trimming shortened V by 10 bases and J by 1 base, and 7 bases separated the two germline ends. CDR3 residues: CATGQNTGELFF. The CDR3 DNA follows: TGTGCCACGGGACAGAACACCGGGGAGCTGTTTTTT.

The chain couples TRBV5-1 to TRBJ2-7; the D is unclear. CDR1 and CDR2 (germline): SGHRS, YFSETQ. This CDR3 comprises 13 residues. V lost 5 bases and J 1 base, leaving 10 bases between the germline ends. CDR3 sequence (DNA): TGCGCCAGCAGGGGCGGACCTTCCTACGAGCAGTACTTC. It codes for CASRGGPSYEQYF.

CDR3 coding DNA: TGTGCCAGCAGTCTCAACAGGTTACTCCTGGAGCAGTACTTC. Its protein is CASSLNRLLLEQYF. This chain links TRBV6-5 with TRBJ2-7; D is possibly TRBD1 (5 bases). Germline CDR1 and CDR2: MNHEY and SVGAGI. V shed 5 bases and J shed 7 bases, with 18 bases lying between them. The CDR3 length is 14 residues.

The chain couples TRBV10-3 to TRBJ1-5, with D perhaps matching TRBD1 (6 bases). In germline, CDR1 is ENHRY, CDR2 SYGVKD. CDR3 length equals 14 residues. Deletions cut 8 bases from V and 4 bases from J, with 15 bases between. CDR3 bases: TGTGCCATCGCACAGGGATATGATAATCAGCCCCAGCATTTT. The encoded protein is CAIAQGYDNQPQHF.

The chain couples TRBV5-1 to TRBJ2-1; D is unclear. Trimming removed 0 bases at V and 0 bases at J, with 7 bases between. This CDR3 is 15 amino acids long. Germline V gene data show CDR1 as SGHRS and CDR2 as YFSETQ. CDR3 DNA: TGCGCCAGCAGCTTGGCCGTGGGCTCCTACAATGAGCAGTTCTTC. Translated: CASSLAVGSYNEQFF.

Concerning this clone itself: The final CDR3 position lacks the conserved phenylalanine or tryptophan, pointing to a likely read error. Because the CDR3's place on the DNA is in doubt, the DNA is left out and the CDR3 is given as listed by TCRdb. The rearrangement links TRBV28 to TRBJ2-7; TRBD2, the table's D call, was not compared with the DNA. Germline lookup yields CDR1 MDHEN and CDR2 SYDVKM. The CDR3 totals 9 residues, both ends included. CDR3 residues: CASLPRGRN.

In this sample, this clone turned up a few times. This same CDR3 is encoded by further DNA sequences in the sample. This chain links TRBV6-5 with TRBJ2-5, with D maybe TRBD2 (5 bases). Germline V gene sequence: CDR1 MNHEY, CDR2 SVGAGI. Deletions cut 9 bases from V and 1 base from J, with 9 bases between. The CDR3 totals 12 residues. The CDR3: CASRGVQETQYF. CDR3 DNA: TGTGCCAGTCGGGGAGTCCAAGAGACCCAGTACTTC.